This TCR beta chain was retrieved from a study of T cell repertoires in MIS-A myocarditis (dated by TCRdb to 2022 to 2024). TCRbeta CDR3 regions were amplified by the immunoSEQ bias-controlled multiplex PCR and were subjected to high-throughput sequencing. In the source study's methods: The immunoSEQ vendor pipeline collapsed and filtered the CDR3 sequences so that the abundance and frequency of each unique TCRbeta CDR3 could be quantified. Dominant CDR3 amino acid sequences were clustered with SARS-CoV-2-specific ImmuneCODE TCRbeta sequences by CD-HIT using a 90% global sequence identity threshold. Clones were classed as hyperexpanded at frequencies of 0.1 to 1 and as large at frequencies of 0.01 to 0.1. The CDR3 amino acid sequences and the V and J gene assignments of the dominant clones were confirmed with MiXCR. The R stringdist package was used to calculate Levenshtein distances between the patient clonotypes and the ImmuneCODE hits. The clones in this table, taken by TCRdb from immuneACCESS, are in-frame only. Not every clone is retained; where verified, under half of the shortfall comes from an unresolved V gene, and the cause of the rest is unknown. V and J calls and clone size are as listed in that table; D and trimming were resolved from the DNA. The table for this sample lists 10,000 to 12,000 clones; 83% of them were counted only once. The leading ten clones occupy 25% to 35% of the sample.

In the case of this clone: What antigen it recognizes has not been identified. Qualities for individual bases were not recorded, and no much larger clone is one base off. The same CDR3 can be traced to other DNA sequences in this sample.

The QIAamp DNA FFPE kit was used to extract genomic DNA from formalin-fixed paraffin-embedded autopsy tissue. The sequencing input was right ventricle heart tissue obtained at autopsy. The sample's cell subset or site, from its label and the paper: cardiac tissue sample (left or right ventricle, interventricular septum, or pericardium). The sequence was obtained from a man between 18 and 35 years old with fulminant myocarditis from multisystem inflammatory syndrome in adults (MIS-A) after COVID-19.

This receptor carries the CDR3 CASSLGQVRGYTF. The DNA reads TGTGCCAGCAGCTTGGGCCAGGTCCGGGGCTACACCTTC. The V gene is TRBV7-9 and the J gene is TRBJ1-2; no D gene can be assigned with confidence. The CDR3 contains 13 residues, cysteine and phenylalanine counted. The only DNA kept is the CDR3, 39 bases in frame from the first base. A distance of 13 bases separates the germline ends of V and J, which lose 3 bases and 8 bases respectively. CDR1 and CDR2 are drawn from the germline V gene (reference sequence): SEHNR, FQNEAQ.